This TCR beta chain was identified in a study of blood T cell repertoires in COVID-19. Study-wide context: PBMCs, B-cell-depleted T cells, or T cells provided the cDNA or gDNA that made up the material.

Germline lookup yields CDR1 MNHEY and CDR2 SMNVEV (reference sequence). Trimming stripped 6 bases from V and 3 bases from J, with 14 bases between. There are 14 residues in the CDR3. The table came from immunoSEQ multiplex PCR; TCRdb's copy has only in-frame clones and leaves some out. The sample holds around 230,000 clones; approximately 86% are singletons and the top ten take about 3.3%. This receptor was taken from a woman between 40 and 55 years old with acute COVID-19. Input material: PBMCs or T cells enriched from blood (not recorded which). V usage is TRBV27 and J usage is TRBJ1-1, with D hard to call. The CDR3 sequence is CASSGRGWDTEAFF. CDR3 coding DNA: TGTGCCAGCAGCGGCCGGGGTTGGGACACTGAAGCTTTCTTT.